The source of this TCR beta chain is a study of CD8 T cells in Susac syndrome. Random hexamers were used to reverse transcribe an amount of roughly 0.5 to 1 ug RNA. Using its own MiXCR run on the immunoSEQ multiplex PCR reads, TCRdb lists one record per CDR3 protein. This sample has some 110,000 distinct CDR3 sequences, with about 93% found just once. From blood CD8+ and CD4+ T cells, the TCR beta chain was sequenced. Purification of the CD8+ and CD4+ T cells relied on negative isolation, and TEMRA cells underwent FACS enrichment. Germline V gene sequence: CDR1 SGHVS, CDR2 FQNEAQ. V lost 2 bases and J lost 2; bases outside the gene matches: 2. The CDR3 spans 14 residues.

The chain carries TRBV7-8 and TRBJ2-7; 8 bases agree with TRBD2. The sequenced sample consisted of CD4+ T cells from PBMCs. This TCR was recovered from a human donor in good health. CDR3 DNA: TGTGCCAGCAGCTTAACCGGGGGGGCCTACGAGCAGTACTTC. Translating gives CASSLTGGAYEQYF.